The clone carrying this T cell receptor (beta chain) was seen once. Its antigen is currently unknown. This sample is part of a study of somatic mutations in cytotoxic T cells in rheumatoid arthritis. The V end lost 3 bases, the J end lost 8 bases, and 27 bases lay between the germline ends. The CDR3 loop spans 18 amino acids. CDR1 and CDR2 (germline): SGHDT, YYEEEE. Study-wide findings and caveats: Nobody adjusted the slight TRBV07 underrepresentation in rheumatoid arthritis patients for multiple comparisons. Rheumatoid arthritis patients and age-matched healthy controls showed no significant difference in CD8+ T-cell clonality.

The data were produced by immunoSEQ multiplex PCR, yet TCRdb's version contains in-frame clones alone and is incomplete. Found here are roughly 9,300 clones, 75% to 95% of them singletons; the top ten hold 14%. This chain uses TRBV5-6 with TRBJ2-1, with TRBD1 as a possible D gene (8 bases). The source is a young woman with rheumatoid arthritis. Sequenced sample: CD8+ T cells sorted from blood. The chain's CDR3 is CASSWDRLQGLERYEQFF. CDR3 DNA sequence: TGTGCCAGCAGCTGGGACAGGCTCCAAGGACTAGAGAGATATGAGCAGTTCTTC.